A single T cell receptor beta chain is shown here with its context. Its antigen is currently unknown. The sample is drawn from a study of cytomegalovirus exposure and HLA in healthy donors. Study-level results: That first-cohort TCR clusters tended to co-occur in the 95 to 150 validation repertoires was found in a later analysis. Around 160 TCR beta chains were listed as cytomegalovirus-associated. TCR sequences were mostly rare, though some public TCRs occurred in many donors. It was reportedly the case that the classifier diagnosed cytomegalovirus status with high specificity and sensitivity.

Here immunoSEQ multiplex PCR was the method, and the copy in TCRdb shows in-frame clones only, minus some. The table lists fewer than 150,000 clones, approximately 90% of them singletons. V trimming: 9 bases; J trimming: 4 bases; junction bases outside the gene matches: 14. The germline V gene has CDR1 LNHDA and CDR2 SQIVND (reference sequence). The CDR3 totals 16 residues. The clonotype comes from a man younger than 30 in good health and CMV-seropositive. The J gene is TRBJ2-3, the V gene TRBV19, with 9 bases fitting TRBD2. The specimen was PBMCs. CDR3: CASSLHGLATADTQYF. The CDR3, as DNA: TGTGCCAGCTCCCTTCACGGACTAGCGACCGCAGATACGCAGTATTTT.